The rows below give T cell receptor beta chains drawn from one sample of a study of cytomegalovirus exposure and HLA in healthy donors. Generated by immunoSEQ multiplex PCR, the TCRdb table keeps only in-frame clones and is missing some. The sample lists about 180,000 clones, around 80% occurring once. Material: PBMCs. These receptors were taken from a woman aged 55-69 years in good health and CMV-seropositive. CDR3s include the opening cysteine and the closing phenylalanine or tryptophan. The D gene is left open where the match is weak. Expanded clones are given a class, and other clones once, few, many or no size at all.

NA | NA | TRBJ1-5 | TRBV7-9 | TGTTCCAGCAGCTTGGGGGGGCAGCCCCAGCATTTT | CSSSLGGQPQHF
TRBD1 | NA | TRBJ2-5 | TRBV7-2 | TGTGCCAGCAGCCTTAATACAGGGGAAGAGACCCAGTACTTC | CASSLNTGEETQYF
NA | NA | TRBJ2-6 | TRBV19 | TGTGCCAGTAGCCAGGTGCGGGCCAACGTCCTGACTTTC | CASSQVRANVLTF
TRBD1 | NA | TRBJ1-5 | TRBV28 | TGTGCCAGCAGTTCCCATCAGGGGGTCAATCAGCCCCAGCATTTT | CASSSHQGVNQPQHF
TRBD1 | NA | TRBJ1-2 | TRBV5-1 | TGCGCCAGCAGCGTTGAACCCGGGACAGGGGGCGGAGGCTACACCTTC | CASSVEPGTGGGGYTF
TRBD1 | once | TRBJ2-2 | TRBV7-9 | TGTGCCAGAACGACAGGGGGCTACACCGGGGAGCTGTTTTTT | CARTTGGYTGELFF
NA | NA | TRBJ1-2 | TRBV2 | TGTGCCAGCAGTGAAGGTCAGGGTTTCAGGTTGGGAGGCTACACCTTC | CASSEGQGFRLGGYTF
TRBD1 | NA | TRBJ1-2 | TRBV6-1 | TGTGCCAGCAGTGGCTACTCAGGGGGCGCATTCTCTGGCTACACCTTC | CASSGYSGGAFSGYTF
NA | NA | TRBJ2-7 | TRBV6-1 | TGTGCCAGCACCCGACGGGACACGAACTACGAGCAGTACTTC | CASTRRDTNYEQYF
NA | NA | TRBJ2-5 | TRBV18 | TGTGCCAGCTCAAACACAGGGCGGGAAGAGACCCAGTACTTC | CASSNTGREETQYF
NA | NA | TRBJ1-1 | TRBV6-5 | TGTGCCAGCAGAAACAGCTATGAAGCTTTCTTT | CASRNSYEAFF
NA | NA | TRBJ1-5 | TRBV21-1 | TGTGCCAGCAGCACCTGCAATCAGCCCCAGCATTTT | CASSTCNQPQHF
TRBD1 | NA | TRBJ2-7 | TRBV29-1 | TGCAGCGTGGGCGGGACAGGGGTGTACGAGCAGTACTTC | CSVGGTGVYEQYF
NA | NA | TRBJ1-4 | TRBV18 | TGTGCCAGCTCACCTCGGGGGGCCACTAATGAAAAACTGTTTTTT | CASSPRGATNEKLFF
TRBD1 | NA | TRBJ1-5 | TRBV10-3 | TGTGCCATCAGTGAGTCGATAAGGACAGGGTATAGCAATCAGCCCCAGCATTTT | CAISESIRTGYSNQPQHF
NA | few | TRBJ2-3 | TRBV29-1 | TGCAGCGTCGGAGACAGATCCACAGATACGCAGTATTTT | CSVGDRSTDTQYF
NA | NA | TRBJ1-5 | TRBV5-6 | TGTGCCAGCAGCTCGGGTTATGGCAATCAGCCCCAGCATTTT | CASSSGYGNQPQHF
TRBD1 | NA | TRBJ2-7 | TRBV5-1 | TGCGCCAGCAGCGTTGACAGGGCTCAGTACTTC | CASSVDRAQYF
TRBD1 | few | TRBJ1-2 | TRBV25-1 | TGTGCCAGCACCCCGGCACTTGGACAGGGCCACTATGGCTACACCTTC | CASTPALGQGHYGYTF
TRBD2 | few | TRBJ2-7 | TRBV10-3 | TGTGCCATCAGTGGGCTCGGCACTAGCGGGACTACCTACGAGCAGTACTTC | CAISGLGTSGTTYEQYF
TRBD1 | NA | TRBJ2-7 | TRBV13 | TGTGCCAGCAGCCCGACGGGACAGGGGGGGTACGAGCAGTACTTC | CASSPTGQGGYEQYF
NA | NA | TRBJ2-1 | TRBV21-1 | TGTGCCAGCAGCTACCAACTAGCCCCCCATTCCTACAATGAGCAGTTCTTC | CASSYQLAPHSYNEQFF
NA | NA | TRBJ1-5 | TRBV7-2 | TGTGCCAGCAGCTTAGTTCCCGGGGGAGGGAATCAGCCCCAGCATTTT | CASSLVPGGGNQPQHF